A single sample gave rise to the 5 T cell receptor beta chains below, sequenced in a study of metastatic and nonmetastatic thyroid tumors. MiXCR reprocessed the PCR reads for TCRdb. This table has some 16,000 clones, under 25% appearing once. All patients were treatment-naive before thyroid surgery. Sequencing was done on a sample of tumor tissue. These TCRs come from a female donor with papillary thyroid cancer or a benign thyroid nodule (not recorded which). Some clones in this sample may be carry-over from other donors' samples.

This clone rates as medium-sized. The DNA of the CDR3 is TGTGCCAGCAGTGGACAGGGACGATCCTATAATTCACCCCTCCACTTT. Amino acids: CASSGQGRSYNSPLHF. The chain combines TRBV28 with TRBJ1-6; 8 nucleotides align to TRBD1. The CDR3 runs to 16 residues. V lost 5 bases, J lost 1 base, and 4 bases stayed unmatched. CDR1 is MDHEN, CDR2 SYDVKM, per germline.

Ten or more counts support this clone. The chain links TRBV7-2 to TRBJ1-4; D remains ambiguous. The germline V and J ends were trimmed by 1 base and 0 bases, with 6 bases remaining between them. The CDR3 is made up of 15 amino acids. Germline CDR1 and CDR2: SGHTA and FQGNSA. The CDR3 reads CASSLEGPTNEKLFF. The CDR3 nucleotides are TGTGCCAGCAGCTTAGAAGGGCCAACTAATGAAAAACTGTTTTTT. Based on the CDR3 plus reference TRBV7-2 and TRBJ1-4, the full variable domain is GAGVSQSPSNKVTEKGKDVELRCDPISGHTALYWYRQSLGQGLEFLIYFQGNSAPDKSGLPSDRFSAERTGGSVSTLTIQRTQQEDSAVYLCASSLEGPTNEKLFFGSGTQLSVL.

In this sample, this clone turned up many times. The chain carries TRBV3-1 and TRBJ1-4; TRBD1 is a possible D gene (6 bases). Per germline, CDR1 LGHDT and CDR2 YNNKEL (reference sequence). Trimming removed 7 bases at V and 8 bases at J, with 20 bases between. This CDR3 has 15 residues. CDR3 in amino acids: CASTTRRGAGEKLFF. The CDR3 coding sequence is TGTGCCAGCACCACCAGAAGGGGGGCAGGGGAAAAACTGTTTTTT.

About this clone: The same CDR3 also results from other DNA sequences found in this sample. The CDR3 protein is CASGPHGGPRAYGYTF. The CDR3 nucleotides are TGTGCAAGCGGGCCACACGGGGGCCCGCGGGCCTATGGCTACACCTTC. The chain is built from TRBV28 and TRBJ1-2; D might be TRBD1 (6 bases). Germline assignment: CDR1 MDHEN and CDR2 SYDVKM. CDR3 length equals 16 residues.

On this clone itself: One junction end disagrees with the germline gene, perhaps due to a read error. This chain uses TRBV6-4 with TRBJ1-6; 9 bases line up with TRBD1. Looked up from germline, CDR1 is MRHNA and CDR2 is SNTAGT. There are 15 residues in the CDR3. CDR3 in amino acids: CAISLHRGQDSPLHF. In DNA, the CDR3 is TGTGCCATCAGCTTACACAGGGGGCAAGATTCACCCCTTCACTTT.